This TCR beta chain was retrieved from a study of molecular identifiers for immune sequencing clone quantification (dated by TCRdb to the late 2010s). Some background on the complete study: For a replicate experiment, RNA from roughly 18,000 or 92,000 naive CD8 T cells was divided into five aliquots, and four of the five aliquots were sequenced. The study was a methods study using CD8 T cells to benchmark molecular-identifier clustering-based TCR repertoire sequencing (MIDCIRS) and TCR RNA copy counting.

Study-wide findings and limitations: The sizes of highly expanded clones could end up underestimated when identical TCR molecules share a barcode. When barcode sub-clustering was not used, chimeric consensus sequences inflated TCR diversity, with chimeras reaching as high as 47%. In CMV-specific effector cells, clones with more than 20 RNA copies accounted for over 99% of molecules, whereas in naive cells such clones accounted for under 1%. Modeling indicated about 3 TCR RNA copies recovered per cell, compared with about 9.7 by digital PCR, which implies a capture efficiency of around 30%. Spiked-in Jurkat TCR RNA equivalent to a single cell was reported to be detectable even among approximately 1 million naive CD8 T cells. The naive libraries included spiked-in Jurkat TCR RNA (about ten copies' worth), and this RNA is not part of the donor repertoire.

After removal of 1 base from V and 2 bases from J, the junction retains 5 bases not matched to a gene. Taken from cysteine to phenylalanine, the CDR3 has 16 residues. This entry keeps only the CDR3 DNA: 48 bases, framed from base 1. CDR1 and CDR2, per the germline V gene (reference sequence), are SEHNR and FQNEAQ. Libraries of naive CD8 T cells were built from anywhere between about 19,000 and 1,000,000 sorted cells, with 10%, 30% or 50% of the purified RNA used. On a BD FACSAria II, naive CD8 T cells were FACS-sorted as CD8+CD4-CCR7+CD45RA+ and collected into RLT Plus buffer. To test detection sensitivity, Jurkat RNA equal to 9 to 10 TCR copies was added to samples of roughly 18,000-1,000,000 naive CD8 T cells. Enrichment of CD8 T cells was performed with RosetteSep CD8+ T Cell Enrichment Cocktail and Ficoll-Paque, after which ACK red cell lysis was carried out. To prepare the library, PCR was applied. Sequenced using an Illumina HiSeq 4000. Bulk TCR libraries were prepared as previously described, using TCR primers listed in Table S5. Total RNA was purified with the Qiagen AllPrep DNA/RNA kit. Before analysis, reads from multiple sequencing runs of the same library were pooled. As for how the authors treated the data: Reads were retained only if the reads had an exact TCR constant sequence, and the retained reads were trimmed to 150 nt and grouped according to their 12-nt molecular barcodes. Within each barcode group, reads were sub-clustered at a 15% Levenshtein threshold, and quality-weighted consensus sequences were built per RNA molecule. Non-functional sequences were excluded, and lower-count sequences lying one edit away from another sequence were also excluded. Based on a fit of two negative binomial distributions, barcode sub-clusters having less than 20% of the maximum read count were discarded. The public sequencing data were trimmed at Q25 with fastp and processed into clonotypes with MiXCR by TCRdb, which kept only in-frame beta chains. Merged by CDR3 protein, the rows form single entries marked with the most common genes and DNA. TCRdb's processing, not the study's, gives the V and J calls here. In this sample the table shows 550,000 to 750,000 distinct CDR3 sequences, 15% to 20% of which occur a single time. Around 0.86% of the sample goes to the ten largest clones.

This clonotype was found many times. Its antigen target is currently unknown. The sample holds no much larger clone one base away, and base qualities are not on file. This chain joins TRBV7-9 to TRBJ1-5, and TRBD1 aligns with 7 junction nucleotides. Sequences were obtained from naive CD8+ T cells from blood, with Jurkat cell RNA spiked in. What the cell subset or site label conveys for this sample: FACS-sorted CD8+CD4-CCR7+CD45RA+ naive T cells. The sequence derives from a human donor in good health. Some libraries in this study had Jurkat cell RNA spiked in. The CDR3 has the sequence CASSLGSTGGNQPQHF. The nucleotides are TGTGCCAGCAGCTTAGGTTCCACAGGGGGCAATCAGCCCCAGCATTTT.